The clone carrying this T cell receptor (beta chain) came up many times. Antigen specificity is unknown. A universal primer site was incorporated via template switching, and the cDNA contained unique molecular identifiers. One entry per CDR3 protein results from TCRdb running MiXCR on the 5' RACE reads. The table lists about 100,000 distinct CDR3 sequences, around 5.5% of them singletons. The data belong to a study of identical twins. The V end lost 8 bases, the J end lost 0 bases, and 11 bases lay between the germline ends. Per germline, CDR1 MNHEY and CDR2 SVGEGT. The CDR3 has 14 residues. Study-wide findings and caveats: Carriage of fewer insertions was seen in abundant cord blood beta clonotypes, whereas memory repertoires showed none.

Material for sequencing was memory T cells sorted from blood. The rearrangement joins TRBV6-2 or TRBV6-3 to TRBJ1-3, with D unclear. The TCR originated in a woman aged 45-65 years in good health. The CDR3: CASLPRGSGNTIYF. The CDR3, as DNA: TGTGCCAGCCTCCCGCGAGGCTCTGGAAACACCATATATTTT.